Listed here are 28 T cell receptor beta chains from one sample, sequenced in a study of blood T cell repertoires in COVID-19. TCRdb's table, derived via immunoSEQ multiplex PCR, lists solely in-frame clones and lacks some. Among approximately 150,000 clones listed, around 86% were seen once. Material: peripheral blood. These TCRs come from an older man who had recovered from COVID-19.

There are many counts of this clone. The gene calls are TRBV2 and TRBJ2-7; 10 bases are a match to TRBD1. CDR3 length equals 13 residues. In germline, CDR1 is SNHLY, CDR2 FYNNEI. V lost 8 bases to trimming and J lost 6 bases; unmatched junction nucleotides: 7. The CDR3 DNA reads TGTGCCAGCCTTGGCGGGACAGGGGCCGAGCAGTACTTC. It yields the protein CASLGGTGAEQYF.

The chain carries TRBV5-1 and TRBJ1-4; TRBD1 matches 10 bases. CDR3 length equals 15 residues. V shed 0 bases and J 8 bases; nucleotides not matched to a gene: 4. Germline CDR1 SGHRS, CDR2 YFSETQ. CDR3 in amino acids: CASSLGDRGGEKLFF. The CDR3 nucleotides read TGCGCCAGCAGCTTGGGGGACAGGGGAGGGGAAAAACTGTTTTTT. Combining the CDR3 with reference TRBV5-1 and TRBJ1-4 gives the whole variable domain KAGVTQTPRYLIKTRGQQVTLSCSPISGHRSVSWYQQTPGQGLQFLFEYFSETQRNKGNFPGRFSGRQFSNSRSEMNVSTLELGDSALYLCASSLGDRGGEKLFFGSGTQLSVL.

This clone was picked up a small number of times. V usage is TRBV3-1 (or the pseudogene TRBV3-2) and J usage is TRBJ2-7; 12 bases map to TRBD2. The CDR3 runs to 16 residues. The V gene end was trimmed by 5 bases and the J gene end by 0 bases; junction bases not matched to a gene: 5. Germline CDR1 LGHDT, CDR2 YNNKEL (reference sequence). CDR3 in DNA: TGTGCCAGCAGCAGGGGACTAGCGGGTTTCTCCTACGAGCAGTACTTC. Protein product: CASSRGLAGFSYEQYF.

To note about this clone: Other DNA sequences in this specimen translate into the identical CDR3. J is TRBJ2-1 and V is TRBV7-8; the match to TRBD1 covers 7 bases. CDR1 and CDR2 from the germline V gene are SGHVS and FQNEAQ. With V trimmed by 5 bases and J by 6 bases, 4 bases remained unmatched. The CDR3 loop spans 13 amino acids. Here the CDR3 reads CASSLGTVNEQFF. Here the CDR3 DNA reads TGTGCCAGCAGCCTAGGGACAGTCAATGAGCAGTTCTTC.

The chain employs TRBV6-1 and TRBJ1-1; D is unclear. Germline V gives CDR1 MNHNS, CDR2 SASEGT. This CDR3 has 14 residues. V gave up 1 base and J gave up 10 bases, with 16 bases separating them. This CDR3 reads CASSEGLPASGAFF. In DNA, the CDR3 is TGTGCCAGCAGTGAAGGGTTGCCGGCAAGCGGAGCTTTCTTT.

This sequence joins TRBV29-1 and TRBJ2-7; 12 bases are a match to TRBD2. The ends lost 7 bases at V and 5 bases at J; junction bases unmatched: 9. The CDR3 is 14 amino acids. CDR1 and CDR2 (germline): SQVTM, ANQGSEA. The chain's CDR3 is CSAARTSGNNEQYF. In nucleotides, the CDR3 is TGCAGCGCCGCTAGGACTAGCGGGAACAACGAGCAGTACTTC.

The chain has TRBV29-1 and TRBJ2-7; 8 positions match TRBD1. Germline loops: CDR1 SQVTM, CDR2 ANQGSEA. V lost 6 bases to trimming and J lost 0 bases; unmatched junction nucleotides: 7. This CDR3 comprises 14 residues. In nucleotides, the CDR3 is TGCAGCGTGCGACAGGGGCGTAGCTCCTACGAGCAGTACTTC. Its protein is CSVRQGRSSYEQYF.

V is TRBV13 and J is TRBJ2-1; 7 bases line up with TRBD2. The ends lost 2 bases at V and 5 bases at J; junction bases unmatched: 12. CDR1 and CDR2 from the germline V gene are PRHDT and FYEKMQ (reference sequence). This CDR3 is 17 amino acids long. The CDR3 loop is CASSLHWRTRRDNEQFF. The CDR3, as DNA: TGTGCCAGCAGCTTACATTGGCGGACTAGAAGAGACAATGAGCAGTTCTTC.

This clone was picked up one time. The chain recombines TRBV9 with TRBJ2-3, with D possibly matching TRBD2 (6 bases). CDR1 SGDLS and CDR2 YYNGEE come from the germline V gene. The CDR3 is made up of 16 amino acids. Trimming shortened V by 2 bases and J by 6 bases, and 19 bases separated the two germline ends. CDR3 DNA: TGTGCCAGCAGCGTGGACGACGGGAGAACGTCTGATACGCAGTATTTT. Amino acid sequence: CASSVDDGRTSDTQYF.

V is TRBV7-2 and J is TRBJ2-5; 10 bases match TRBD2. CDR1 is SGHTA and CDR2 is FQGNSA in the germline V gene. CDR3 size: 18 residues. V was clipped by 2 bases and J by 1 base; unmatched bases: 10. DNA for the CDR3: TGTGCCAGCAGCTTACTTCCCCAAGCGGGAGGGCGCCAAGAGACCCAGTACTTC. Its protein is CASSLLPQAGGRQETQYF. The variable domain in full, completed from reference TRBV7-2 and TRBJ2-5, reads GAGVSQSPSNKVTEKGKDVELRCDPISGHTALYWYRQSLGQGLEFLIYFQGNSAPDKSGLPSDRFSAERTGGSVSTLTIQRTQQEDSAVYLCASSLLPQAGGRQETQYFGPGTRLLVL.

V and J are TRBV7-6 and TRBJ1-4; D remains unclear. The CDR3 loop spans 13 amino acids. CDR1 SGHVS and CDR2 FNYEAQ come from the germline V gene. Trimming removed 0 bases at V and 7 bases at J, with 6 bases between. CDR3 residues: CASSLALSEKLFF. For the CDR3, the DNA is TGTGCCAGCAGCTTAGCTCTCAGTGAAAAACTGTTTTTT.

The rearrangement links TRBV10-3 to TRBJ2-1; D may be TRBD1 (6 bases). CDR3 size: 14 residues. Germline CDR1 is ENHRY and CDR2 is SYGVKD. Between the trimmed V and J ends, which lost 5 bases and 9 bases, there was a span of 17 bases. The CDR3 sequence is CAISPRTAIGEQFF. CDR3 in DNA: TGTGCCATCAGTCCCCGGACAGCGATAGGTGAGCAGTTCTTC.

V gene TRBV28 combines with J gene TRBJ1-4; no clear D. V lost 11 bases to trimming and J lost 0 bases, with 13 bases between them. The CDR3 extends over 14 amino acids. CDR1 MDHEN and CDR2 SYDVKM come from the germline V gene. CDR3 loop: CASKKFATNEKLFF. CDR3 nucleotide sequence: TGTGCCTCTAAAAAGTTTGCAACTAATGAAAAACTGTTTTTT.

This clone is a singleton in its sample. The chain recombines TRBV3-1 (or the pseudogene TRBV3-2) with TRBJ1-2; 7 bases agree with TRBD1. The V gene's germline CDR1 is LGHDT and CDR2 YNNKEL (reference sequence). The CDR3 spans 12 residues. Trimming cost V 3 bases and J 8 bases; bases outside gene matches: 3. Here the CDR3 reads CASSQRDRGYTF. The DNA of the CDR3 is TGTGCCAGCAGCCAGCGGGACAGAGGCTACACCTTC.

V is TRBV30 and J is TRBJ1-1; 7 bases agree with TRBD1. The CDR3 runs 15 residues. Trimming took 3 bases from V and 0 from J; bases not matched to a gene: 7. Per germline, CDR1 GTSNPN and CDR2 SVGIG (reference sequence). The CDR3 loop is CAWSEPGTVNTEAFF. CDR3 coding DNA: TGTGCCTGGAGCGAGCCCGGGACAGTGAACACTGAAGCTTTCTTT.

The rearrangement joins TRBV30 to TRBJ2-5; D not certain. The CDR3 extends over 14 amino acids. The germline V gene encodes CDR1 GTSNPN and CDR2 SVGIG (reference sequence). The V gene lost 2 bases and the J gene lost 2 bases, with 12 bases spanning the gap. The CDR3 loop is CAWSNGGAQETQYF. The CDR3 DNA reads as TGTGCCTGGAGTAATGGCGGAGCTCAAGAGACCCAGTACTTC.

This CDR3 is CSVDRGTDTQYF. The CDR3 DNA is TGCAGCGTTGACAGGGGAACAGATACGCAGTATTTT. V is TRBV29-1 and J is TRBJ2-3; maybe TRBD1 (6 bases). Looked up from germline, CDR1 is SQVTM and CDR2 is ANQGSEA. This CDR3 region has 12 residues. Trimming removed 3 bases at V and 3 bases at J, with 7 bases between.

The genes are TRBV29-1 and TRBJ2-1; 9 positions agree with TRBD1. Germline CDR1 and CDR2: SQVTM and ANQGSEA. CDR3 length: 12 amino acids. Germline trimming cut 7 bases from V and 9 bases from J; bases unmatched to any gene: 7. The CDR3 bases are TGCAGCGAGGGACAGGGTCGAAGTGAGCAGTTCTTC. Encoded protein: CSEGQGRSEQFF.

The CDR3 spells CASSFIGRKETQYF. The CDR3 DNA reads TGTGCCAGCAGCTTCATTGGGAGAAAAGAGACCCAGTACTTC. This rearrangement joins TRBV5-4 to TRBJ2-5, with D possibly being TRBD2 (5 bases). V was shortened by 2 bases and J by 3 bases, with 11 bases between the two germline ends. The germline gives CDR1 SGHNT, CDR2 YYREEE (reference sequence). The CDR3 runs to 14 residues.

This rearrangement joins TRBV5-1 to TRBJ2-3; 11 positions match TRBD1. This CDR3 region has 15 residues. In germline, CDR1 is SGHRS, CDR2 YFSETQ. The J segment lost 5 bases and the V segment lost 4 bases, leaving 6 bases of the junction unmatched. The chain's CDR3 is CASSGQGAIEDTQYF. CDR3 nucleotides: TGCGCCAGCAGCGGACAGGGGGCTATAGAAGATACGCAGTATTTT. Full variable domain (outside the CDR3, taken from reference TRBV5-1 and TRBJ2-3): KAGVTQTPRYLIKTRGQQVTLSCSPISGHRSVSWYQQTPGQGLQFLFEYFSETQRNKGNFPGRFSGRQFSNSRSEMNVSTLELGDSALYLCASSGQGAIEDTQYFGPGTRLTVL.

The J gene is TRBJ2-7, the V gene TRBV5-1; 10 nucleotides agree with TRBD2. Germline V lookup: CDR1 SGHRS, CDR2 YFSETQ. J gave up 1 base and V 3 bases, and 1 base lay outside the gene matches. The CDR3 is 14 residues long. The DNA for the CDR3 is TGCGCCAGCAGCTCACTAGCGGGGTCCTACGAGCAGTACTTC. It specifies CASSSLAGSYEQYF.

The rearrangement links TRBV28 to TRBJ2-7; 8 bases are shared with TRBD1. The CDR3 loop spans 14 amino acids. Germline loops: CDR1 MDHEN, CDR2 SYDVKM. V lost 6 bases and J lost 7; bases outside the gene matches: 11. The chain's CDR3 is CASRPNQGAREQYF. CDR3 DNA: TGTGCCAGCAGACCTAACCAGGGGGCAAGGGAGCAGTACTTC. The variable domain in full, with the rest retrieved from reference TRBV28 and TRBJ2-7, is DVKVTQSSRYLVKRTGEKVFLECVQDMDHENMFWYRQDPGLGLRLIYFSYDVKMKEKGDIPEGYSVSREKKERFSLILESASTNQTSMYLCASRPNQGAREQYFGPGTRLTVT.

The chain joins TRBV4-1 to TRBJ2-7; weak D call: TRBD1 (5 bases). The CDR3 runs to 15 residues. The germline V gene has CDR1 MGHRA and CDR2 YSYEKL. Deletions cut 0 bases from V and 1 base from J, with 10 bases between. CDR3 in amino acids: CASSQDPTASYEQYF. The DNA of the CDR3 is TGCGCCAGCAGCCAAGACCCGACAGCATCCTACGAGCAGTACTTC.

The DNA for the CDR3 is TGTGCCAGCAGCTTGAACGACAGGCTGAATCAGCCCCAGCATTTT. Amino acid sequence: CASSLNDRLNQPQHF. This chain joins TRBV5-6 and TRBJ1-5; D might be TRBD1 (6 bases). V lost 1 base to trimming and J lost 4 bases, with 12 bases between them. The germline CDR1 and CDR2 sequences are SGHDT and YYEEEE. CDR3 length: 15 residues.

The genes are TRBV19 and TRBJ2-5; D call uncertain. With 3 bases removed from V and 5 bases from J, the gap between germline ends came to 10 bases. Germline V CDR1 and CDR2: LNHDA, SQIVND (reference sequence). CDR3 length equals 13 residues. Here the CDR3 reads CASSILRFETQYF. CDR3 coding DNA: TGTGCCAGTAGTATTCTCCGGTTCGAGACCCAGTACTTC.

This chain connects TRBV4-2 to TRBJ2-1; 9 bases align to TRBD2. The CDR3 runs to 15 residues. CDR1 LGHNA and CDR2 YNFKEQ come from the germline V gene. With 0 bases clipped from V and 6 bases from J, the junction kept 3 bases outside the gene matches. CDR3 coding DNA: TGTGCCAGCAGCCAAGATCTGCGGGAGGGCAATGAGCAGTTCTTC. This translates into CASSQDLREGNEQFF.

This chain links TRBV28 with TRBJ1-5; D is unclear. V gave up 11 bases and J gave up 9 bases, with 8 bases separating them. CDR3 size: 9 residues. Looked up from germline, CDR1 is MDHEN and CDR2 is SYDVKM. DNA for the CDR3: TGTGCCTGCGGAGGGCCCCAGCATTTT. It translates to CACGGPQHF.

This clone occurred once. This sequence joins TRBV3-1 (or the pseudogene TRBV3-2) and TRBJ1-3; D unresolved. The CDR3 extends over 13 amino acids. CDR1 is LGHDT, CDR2 YNNKEL, per germline (reference sequence). V dropped 7 bases and J dropped 11 bases, with 18 bases sitting between them. The CDR3 reads CASTTQMGFPIYF. The CDR3 nucleotides are TGTGCCAGCACCACACAAATGGGCTTCCCCATATATTTT.